Each of the 18 T cell receptor beta chains below was sequenced from the same sample in a study of beta chain features in type 1 diabetes. Expressed TCRB transcripts were sequenced after all isolated RNA was converted to cDNA. Produced via immunoSEQ multiplex PCR; TCRdb's table is partial and in-frame only. The sample records under 950,000 clones, about a sixth being singletons. Sequencing was done on a sample of naive CD4+ T cells from blood. These receptors originate from a woman younger than 30 in good health.

This clone was counted between two and nine times. This chain joins TRBV19 and TRBJ2-3; 9 bases are shared with TRBD2. CDR1 LNHDA and CDR2 SQIVND come from the germline V gene (reference sequence). After removal of 3 bases from V and 6 bases from J, the junction contained 4 bases not matched to a gene. This CDR3 comprises 14 residues. Written as DNA, the CDR3 is TGTGCCAGTAGTATTAGCGGGGGAAGGGATACGCAGTATTTT. It is translated as CASSISGGRDTQYF. Complete variable domain (other parts from reference TRBV19 and TRBJ2-3): DGGITQSPKYLFRKEGQNVTLSCEQNLNHDAMYWYRQDPGQGLRLIYYSQIVNDFQKGDIAEGYSVSREKKESFPLTVTSAQKNPTAFYLCASSISGGRDTQYFGPGTRLTVL.

This clone was found a few times. The rearrangement joins TRBV18 to TRBJ2-5; the D is unclear. Germline values: CDR1 KGHSH, CDR2 LQKENI. V was clipped by 2 bases and J by 1 base, with 8 bases between them. The CDR3 totals 14 residues. Here the CDR3 DNA reads TGTGCCAGCTCACCATCGGTTGGCCAAGAGACCCAGTACTTC. Its protein product is CASSPSVGQETQYF. The variable domain in full, with the rest retrieved from reference TRBV18 and TRBJ2-5, is NAGVMQNPRHLVRRRGQEARLRCSPMKGHSHVYWYRQLPEEGLKFMVYLQKENIIDESGMPKERFSAEFPKEGPSILRIQQVVRGDSAAYFCASSPSVGQETQYFGPGTRLLVL.

Only a few counts were recorded for this clone. The V gene is TRBV4-3, the J gene TRBJ1-5, with TRBD1 matching 7 bases. CDR1 LGHNA and CDR2 YSLEER come from the germline V gene. The CDR3 length is 16 residues. Trimming took 2 bases from V and 3 from J; bases not matched to a gene: 7. The CDR3 nucleotides read TGCGCCAGCAGCCAAACGTACAGGGGATTCAATCAGCCCCAGCATTTT. Protein: CASSQTYRGFNQPQHF.

The chain employs TRBV10-2 and TRBJ2-7, with 7 positions matching TRBD2. J lost 5 bases, V lost 11 bases, and 15 bases had no gene match. Germline CDR1 is WSHSY and CDR2 is SAAADI. The CDR3 covers 14 residues. The CDR3, as DNA: TGCGCCTCCCTAGGGATCGGCGGGAGTCACGAGCAGTACTTC. Translated, it gives CASLGIGGSHEQYF.

This clone was seen more than once but under ten times. The same CDR3 arises from other DNA sequences in this sample as well. V usage is TRBV2 and J usage is TRBJ2-5; 7 bases match TRBD1. The CDR3 has 13 residues. Germline V gene data show CDR1 as SNHLY and CDR2 as FYNNEI. V was clipped by 8 bases and J by 5 bases; unmatched bases: 8. The CDR3 DNA reads as TGTGCCAGCGGACAGGTCGAGGCGGAGACCCAGTACTTC. Its translation: CASGQVEAETQYF.

This clone has more than one count but fewer than ten. The rearrangement links TRBV11-3 to TRBJ2-1; no firm D call. The CDR3 runs 14 residues. V gave up 0 bases and J gave up 10 bases, with 13 bases separating them. Germline loops: CDR1 SGHNT, CDR2 YENEEA. The CDR3: CASSLDLSGPEQFF. The CDR3 DNA reads as TGTGCCAGCAGCTTAGATTTATCAGGACCCGAGCAGTTCTTC.

CDR3 sequence (DNA): TGTGCCAGCAACAAAGGTTATTGCGGCTACAACTCCTACGAGCAGTACTTC. Protein sequence: CASNKGYCGYNSYEQYF. The chain carries TRBV21-1 and TRBJ2-7; the DNA was not used to check the table's D call, TRBD2. TRBV21-1 is an annotated pseudogene. CDR3 length equals 17 residues.

This clone was observed a few times. This chain joins TRBV5-1 and TRBJ1-1; D gene ambiguous. Germline CDR1 is SGHRS and CDR2 is YFSETQ. Trimming took off 0 bases at V and 6 bases at J, with 9 bases between the two ends. The CDR3 runs 13 residues. The CDR3 DNA reads as TGCGCCAGCAGCTTGGGACGTGCGGCTGAAGCTTTCTTT. As protein: CASSLGRAAEAFF.

This clone was counted at least ten times. Here the CDR3 reads CAISPGQNSGANVLTF. The CDR3 nucleotides are TGTGCCATCAGTCCGGGACAGAACTCTGGGGCCAACGTCCTGACTTTC. The V and J genes are TRBV10-3 and TRBJ2-6; 7 bases align to TRBD1. Germline V gives CDR1 ENHRY, CDR2 SYGVKD. The junction had 4 bases not matched to a gene; V was cut back by 5 bases and J by 0 bases. There are 16 residues in the CDR3.

This clone turned up a few times. V and J are TRBV6-5 and TRBJ2-7, with 9 bases identical to TRBD1. Trimming removed 0 bases from V and 2 bases from J; junction bases left unmatched: 5. Per the germline V gene, CDR1 is MNHEY and CDR2 is SVGAGI. The CDR3 totals 16 residues. In DNA, the CDR3 is TGTGCCAGCAGTTACTCGCGACAGGGGGTAGCCTACGAGCAGTACTTC. Translating gives CASSYSRQGVAYEQYF.

J is TRBJ2-1 and V is TRBV11-1; 14 bases match TRBD2. This CDR3 is 17 amino acids long. V gave up 5 bases and J gave up 2 bases; unmatched junction bases: 5. Germline values: CDR1 SGHAT, CDR2 FQDESV (reference sequence). CDR3 in amino acids: CASSLRTSGRTYNEQFF. The CDR3 bases are TGTGCCAGCAGCCTAAGGACTAGCGGGAGGACCTACAATGAGCAGTTCTTC.

The chain uses TRBV27 and TRBJ2-7, with D possibly being TRBD1 or TRBD2 (5 bases each). The V end was cut by 7 bases, the J end by 5 bases, with 15 bases between. Germline V gene lookup returns CDR1 MNHEY and CDR2 SMNVEV (reference sequence). This CDR3 is 13 amino acids long. In nucleotides, the CDR3 is TGTGCCAGCACCAAAGCAGGGAGCGACGAGCAGTACTTC. Translating it yields CASTKAGSDEQYF.

This clone was counted between two and nine times. This rearrangement joins TRBV19 to TRBJ2-1, with D tentatively TRBD2 (5 bases). V was pared by 7 bases and J by 0 bases, with 16 bases between. CDR3 length equals 16 residues. Germline V lookup: CDR1 LNHDA, CDR2 SQIVND (reference sequence). The CDR3 sequence: CASKRAGISSYNEQFF. CDR3 DNA sequence: TGTGCCAGTAAAAGGGCCGGGATAAGCTCCTACAATGAGCAGTTCTTC. Together with reference TRBV19 and TRBJ2-1, the CDR3 gives the full variable domain: DGGITQSPKYLFRKEGQNVTLSCEQNLNHDAMYWYRQDPGQGLRLIYYSQIVNDFQKGDIAEGYSVSREKKESFPLTVTSAQKNPTAFYLCASKRAGISSYNEQFFGPGTRLTVL.

This clone has a handful of counts. The J gene is TRBJ1-1, the V gene TRBV4-2; no firm D call. Germline CDR1 and CDR2: LGHNA and YNFKEQ. This CDR3 is 12 amino acids long. The germline V and J ends were trimmed by 5 bases and 0 bases, with 4 bases remaining between them. The CDR3 reads CASSLVNTEAFF. The CDR3 nucleotides are TGTGCCAGCAGCTTGGTGAACACTGAAGCTTTCTTT.

This clone came up a few times. The gene calls are TRBV14 and TRBJ2-5; 7 bases are shared with TRBD1. This CDR3 comprises 15 residues. V lost 1 base, J lost 2 bases, and 4 bases stayed unmatched. Germline V gives CDR1 SGHDN, CDR2 FVKESK. CDR3 loop: CASSQGVRGQETQYF. As DNA, the CDR3 is TGTGCCAGCAGCCAAGGTGTCAGGGGGCAAGAGACCCAGTACTTC.

This clone was seen more than once but under ten times. The J gene is TRBJ1-2, the V gene TRBV28, with D uncertain. This CDR3 has 14 amino acids. V was trimmed by 3 bases and J by 2 bases, leaving 10 bases between them. Looked up from germline, CDR1 is MDHEN and CDR2 is SYDVKM. In DNA form, the CDR3 reads TGTGCCAGCAGTTTCTCCGGGGAAAACTATGGCTACACCTTC. Its protein is CASSFSGENYGYTF.

Concerning this clone: Other DNA sequences in this sample translate to the same CDR3. V is TRBV7-2 and J is TRBJ2-7, with no clear D. With 2 bases removed from V and 0 bases from J, the gap between germline ends came to 5 bases. This CDR3 is 13 amino acids long. Germline assignment: CDR1 SGHTA and CDR2 FQGNSA. CDR3 in DNA: TGTGCCAGCAGCTTATCTCGCTCCTACGAGCAGTACTTC. Translated: CASSLSRSYEQYF.

There are many counts of this clone. The chain has TRBV23-1 and TRBJ1-2; 7 bases are a match to TRBD1. TRBV23-1 is marked as an open reading frame, function uncertain. The junction had 11 bases not matched to a gene; V was cut back by 0 bases and J by 4 bases. This CDR3 has 17 residues. In nucleotides, the CDR3 is TGCGCCAGCAGTCAATCGGGGAATTGCGGGACAGTCTATGGCTACACCTTC. Its protein is CASSQSGNCGTVYGYTF.